The 2 T cell receptor beta chains reported below all come from one sample, sequenced in a study of cytomegalovirus exposure and HLA in healthy donors. Vbeta (60) and Jbeta (13) primers were used in the PCR. TCRdb's copy holds only in-frame clones and misses some; the assay was immunoSEQ multiplex PCR. Here the sample spans under 150,000 clones, about two thirds being singletons. The specimen was PBMCs. The receptors shown here come from a man in his 60s in good health and CMV-seronegative.

This chain uses TRBV7-8 with TRBJ2-2, with TRBD1 identical over 10 bases. In germline, CDR1 is SGHVS, CDR2 FQNEAQ. The CDR3 length is 16 residues. The ends lost 5 bases at V and 3 bases at J; junction bases unmatched: 6. Here the CDR3 reads CASSADRGQDTGELFF. The DNA of the CDR3 is TGTGCCAGCAGCGCCGACAGGGGGCAAGACACCGGGGAGCTGTTTTTT. The variable domain in full, completed from reference TRBV7-8 and TRBJ2-2, reads GAGVSQSPRYKVAKRGQDVALRCDPISGHVSLFWYQQALGQGPEFLTYFQNEAQLDKSGLPSDRFFAERPEGSVSTLKIQRTQQEDSAVYLCASSADRGQDTGELFFGEGSRLTVL.

This chain uses TRBV6-5 with TRBJ2-1, with D possibly being TRBD2 (5 bases). Deletions cut 5 bases from V and 8 bases from J, with 16 bases between. The length of the CDR3 is 14 residues. Germline CDR1 MNHEY, CDR2 SVGAGI. CDR3 loop: CASSRAVRRDEQFF. In nucleotides, the CDR3 is TGTGCCAGCAGTCGAGCGGTACGACGGGATGAGCAGTTCTTC.